Described below is a single TCR beta chain sequence and its context. Its target is not known. These data are taken from a study of regulatory T cells in long-lasting Graves disease. Study outcomes and limitations: Less diverse TCR repertoires were seen in persistent Graves' patients than in newly diagnosed ones.

The germline CDR1 and CDR2 sequences are SGHAT and FQNNGV. V was cut by 0 bases and J by 6 bases, with 12 bases left in between. This CDR3 has 14 residues. Libraries of TCR beta came from iRepertoire HTBI primers plus Arm-PCR of CDR3 regions. Via MiXCR, TCRdb re-called the multiplex PCR reads, giving one row per CDR3 protein. The data hold under 500,000 distinct CDR3 sequences, with less than 25% observed a single time. Stated time point: persistent/refractory GD, antithyroid drugs over 5 years with positive TRAb. Making the TCR library involved RNA that had been extracted from PBMCs. The J gene is TRBJ2-7, the V gene TRBV11-2; D not resolved. The sample consisted of peripheral blood mononuclear cells (PBMCs), taken when the disease was refractory, from a patient treated with antithyroid drugs. The receptor's source is a female donor with Graves disease. CDR3 sequence (DNA): TGTGCCAGCAGCTTAGAACGAGACCCCCTCGAGCAGTACTTC. Its translation is CASSLERDPLEQYF.